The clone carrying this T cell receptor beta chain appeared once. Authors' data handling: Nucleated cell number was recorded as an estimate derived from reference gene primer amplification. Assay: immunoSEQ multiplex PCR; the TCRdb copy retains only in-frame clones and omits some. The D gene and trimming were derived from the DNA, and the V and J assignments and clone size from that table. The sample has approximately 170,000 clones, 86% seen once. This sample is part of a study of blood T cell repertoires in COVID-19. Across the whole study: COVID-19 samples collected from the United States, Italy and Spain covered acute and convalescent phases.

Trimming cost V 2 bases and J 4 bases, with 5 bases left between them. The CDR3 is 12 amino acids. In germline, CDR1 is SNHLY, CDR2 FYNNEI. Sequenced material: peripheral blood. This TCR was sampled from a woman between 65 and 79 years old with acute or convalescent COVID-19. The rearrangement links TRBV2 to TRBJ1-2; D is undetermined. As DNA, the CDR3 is TGTGCCAGCAGTGAACAGGCCTATGGCTACACCTTC. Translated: CASSEQAYGYTF.